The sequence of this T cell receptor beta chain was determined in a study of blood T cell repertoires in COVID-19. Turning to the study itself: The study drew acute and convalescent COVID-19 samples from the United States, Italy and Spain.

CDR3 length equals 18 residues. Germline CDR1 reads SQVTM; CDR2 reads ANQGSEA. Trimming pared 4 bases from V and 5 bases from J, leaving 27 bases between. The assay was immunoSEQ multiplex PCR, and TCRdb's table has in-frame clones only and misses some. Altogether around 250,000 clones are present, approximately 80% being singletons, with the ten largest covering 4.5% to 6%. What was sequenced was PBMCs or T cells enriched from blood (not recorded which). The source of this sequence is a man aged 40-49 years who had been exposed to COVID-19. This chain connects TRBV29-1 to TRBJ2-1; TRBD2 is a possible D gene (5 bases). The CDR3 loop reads CSVVFIRSGRKVDNEQFF. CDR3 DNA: TGCAGCGTTGTGTTTATTAGGTCGGGGAGAAAGGTAGACAATGAGCAGTTCTTC.